This TCR beta chain was documented in a study of metastatic and nonmetastatic thyroid tumors (dated by TCRdb to 2018 to 2020). Some background on the complete study: For patients with malignant and with benign thyroid disease, the researchers compared repertoires between peripheral blood samples and tumor or nodule tissue samples.

Before undergoing thyroid surgery, none of the patients had been given any kind of treatment. Using T-cell receptor beta sequencing, the study looked back at clinical samples from patients collected from the early 2010s to the late 2010s. A note on this clone: It has no known antigen specificity. Because it lacks the conserved phenylalanine or tryptophan at the end, this CDR3 is likely a read error.

Libraries were constructed by PCR. The sequencer was an Illumina HiSeq 4000. High-throughput sequencing was used to profile the TCR beta-chain CDR3 region of each patient. The authors processed their data as follows. Drawing on CDR3 differences between clinicopathological groups, the researchers built a classifier meant to tell apart patients with distant-metastatic papillary thyroid cancer. Repertoire diversity was assessed with the Shannon index, and tumor-blood repertoire similarity with the Morisita-Horn index. TCRdb cleaned the public reads at Q25 with fastp, built clones with MiXCR and kept in-frame beta chains. These V and J calls rely on TCRdb rather than the paper's analysis. The sample records roughly 59,000 clones, roughly 16% of which are singletons. Roughly a tenth of the sample is held by the ten biggest clonotypes. CDR1 and CDR2, looked up from the germline V gene, are SGHRS and YFSETQ. Relative to germline, V is missing 4 bases and J is missing 4 bases, with 11 bases of the junction outside any gene match. A total of 16 residues make up the CDR3, ends included. Solely the CDR3 DNA is kept, with 48 bases framed from the first base.

General findings and caveats noted by the study authors: TCR beta diversity was reported as significantly higher in malignant tumors than in benign nodules, in both blood and tumor samples.

Sequenced: blood. The source is a male donor with papillary thyroid cancer or a benign thyroid nodule (not recorded which). Some clones in this sample may be carry-over from other donors' samples. In this chain, TRBV5-1 is recombined with TRBJ2-7; TRBD1 agrees with 10 junctional bases. The CDR3 sequence is CASSLGTGEVAYEQYL. The DNA reads TGCGCCAGCAGCCTCGGGACAGGGGAAGTGGCATACGAGCAGTACCTC.